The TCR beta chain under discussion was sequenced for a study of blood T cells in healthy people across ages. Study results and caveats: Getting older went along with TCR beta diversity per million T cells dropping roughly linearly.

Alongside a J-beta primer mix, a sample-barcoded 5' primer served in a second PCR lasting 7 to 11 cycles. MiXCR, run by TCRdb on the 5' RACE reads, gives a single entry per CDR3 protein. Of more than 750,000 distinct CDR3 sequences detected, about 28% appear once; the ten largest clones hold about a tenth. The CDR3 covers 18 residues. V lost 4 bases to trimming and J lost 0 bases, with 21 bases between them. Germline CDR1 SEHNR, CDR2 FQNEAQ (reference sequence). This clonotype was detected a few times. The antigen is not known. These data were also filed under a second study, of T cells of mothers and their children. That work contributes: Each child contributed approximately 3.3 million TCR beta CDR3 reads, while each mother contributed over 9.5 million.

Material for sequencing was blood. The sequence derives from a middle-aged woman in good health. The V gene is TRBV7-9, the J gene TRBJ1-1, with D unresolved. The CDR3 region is CASSSDLIARHMNTEAFF. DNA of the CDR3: TGTGCCAGCAGCTCAGACCTTATCGCGAGGCACATGAACACTGAAGCTTTCTTT.